Listed below are T cell receptor beta chains from one sample, sequenced in a study of cytomegalovirus exposure and HLA in healthy donors. Sequencing used immunoSEQ multiplex PCR; TCRdb keeps in-frame clones, though not all of them. The data contain 90,000 to 150,000 clones, 88% of them singletons. The specimen sequenced was PBMCs. The receptors here all came from a man between 18 and 35 years old in good health and CMV-seronegative. The CDR3 runs from the conserved cysteine through the conserved F or W. The order of the fields is CDR3 DNA, CDR3 protein, V gene, J gene, clone size, D gene. D genes are given only for firm matches. Clone size is given for some rows only: seen once, a few or many times, or a class if the clone is expanded.

CDR3nt: TGTGCCAGCTCATTGGGCCGAAACTCCTACGAGCAGTACTTC
CDR3aa: CASSLGRNSYEQYF
v_gene: TRBV18
j_gene: TRBJ2-7
abundance: medium-sized
d_gene: -

CDR3nt: TGCGCCAGCAGCTTGGGGGTCGCAGGGGGAATTAACACTGAAGCTTTCTTT
CDR3aa: CASSLGVAGGINTEAFF
v_gene: TRBV5-1
j_gene: TRBJ1-1
abundance: -
d_gene: TRBD1

CDR3nt: TGTGCCAGTGACCACATACGGGACAGGGCCTATGGCTACACCTTC
CDR3aa: CASDHIRDRAYGYTF
v_gene: TRBV19
j_gene: TRBJ1-2
abundance: -
d_gene: TRBD1

CDR3nt: TGTGCCAGCAGTGAAGCTCCGGCAGGGGTGAACGGGGAGCTGTTTTTT
CDR3aa: CASSEAPAGVNGELFF
v_gene: TRBV6-1
j_gene: TRBJ2-2
abundance: -
d_gene: -

CDR3nt: TGTGCCAGCAGAGGATCTAGCTCCTACAATGAGCAGTTCTTC
CDR3aa: CASRGSSSYNEQFF
v_gene: TRBV27
j_gene: TRBJ2-1
abundance: -
d_gene: -

CDR3nt: TGTGCCAGCACCCCGGACTGGAGCTCCTACGAGCAGTACTTC
CDR3aa: CASTPDWSSYEQYF
v_gene: TRBV6-1
j_gene: TRBJ2-7
abundance: once
d_gene: -

CDR3nt: TGTGCCACCAGCAGGGCCGGGACAGTGGATTTGGAAGGGAAATCCTATGGCTACACCTTC
CDR3aa: CATSRAGTVDLEGKSYGYTF
v_gene: TRBV15
j_gene: TRBJ1-2
abundance: -
d_gene: TRBD1

CDR3nt: TGTGCCAGCAGTTTATCTTTCCCGGGTGAAGCTTTCTTT
CDR3aa: CASSLSFPGEAFF
v_gene: TRBV27
j_gene: TRBJ1-1
abundance: -
d_gene: -

CDR3nt: TGTGCCAGCAGCTTTTGGGGCTTCAGCAATCAGCCCCAGCATTTT
CDR3aa: CASSFWGFSNQPQHF
v_gene: TRBV7-8
j_gene: TRBJ1-5
abundance: -
d_gene: -

CDR3nt: TGTGCCAGCAGCTTTCAGGGAGGTCTCGACGAGCAGTACTTC
CDR3aa: CASSFQGGLDEQYF
v_gene: TRBV5-6
j_gene: TRBJ2-7
abundance: -
d_gene: -

CDR3nt: TGTGCCAGCAGCTTAGATCTTAACGAGCAGTACTTC
CDR3aa: CASSLDLNEQYF
v_gene: TRBV11-2
j_gene: TRBJ2-7
abundance: -
d_gene: -

CDR3nt: TGTGCCTGCCATGGACAGGGTATAGGAGCTTTCTTT
CDR3aa: CACHGQGIGAFF
v_gene: TRBV30
j_gene: TRBJ1-1
abundance: -
d_gene: TRBD1

CDR3nt: TGTGCCAGCAGCTTAGGGGAGGAAGAGACCCAGTACTTC
CDR3aa: CASSLGEEETQYF
v_gene: TRBV7-9
j_gene: TRBJ2-5
abundance: few
d_gene: -

CDR3nt: TGTGCCAGTAGTATGGGAGACAACTATGGCTACACCTTC
CDR3aa: CASSMGDNYGYTF
v_gene: TRBV19
j_gene: TRBJ1-2
abundance: -
d_gene: -

CDR3nt: TGTGCCAGCAGCCTCGGGACTAGCGGAAGTGAGCAGTTCTTC
CDR3aa: CASSLGTSGSEQFF
v_gene: TRBV4-2
j_gene: TRBJ2-1
abundance: -
d_gene: TRBD2

CDR3nt: TGCGCCAGCAGCTTGACGGGACTAAACTACGAGCAGTACTTC
CDR3aa: CASSLTGLNYEQYF
v_gene: TRBV5-1
j_gene: TRBJ2-7
abundance: -
d_gene: TRBD2

CDR3nt: TGTGCCATCAGTGAGATCGCGCGGAAGTACCAAGAGACCCAGTACTTC
CDR3aa: CAISEIARKYQETQYF
v_gene: TRBV10-3
j_gene: TRBJ2-5
abundance: -
d_gene: -

CDR3nt: TGTGCCAGCAGCCCCGGGACAGAGAACACTGAAGCTTTCTTT
CDR3aa: CASSPGTENTEAFF
v_gene: TRBV13
j_gene: TRBJ1-1
abundance: few
d_gene: TRBD1

CDR3nt: TGTGCCAGCAGTTTAAGTCTAGCGGGAGCCTACGAGCAGTACTTC
CDR3aa: CASSLSLAGAYEQYF
v_gene: TRBV27
j_gene: TRBJ2-7
abundance: -
d_gene: TRBD2

CDR3nt: TGTGCCAGCGATAGGTGGACTAGCGATGGGACCCAGTACTTC
CDR3aa: CASDRWTSDGTQYF
v_gene: TRBV5-5
j_gene: TRBJ2-5
abundance: -
d_gene: TRBD2

CDR3nt: TGTGCCAGCAGCTTATCATCTGGGGCCAACGTCCTGACTTTC
CDR3aa: CASSLSSGANVLTF
v_gene: TRBV7-9
j_gene: TRBJ2-6
abundance: -
d_gene: -

CDR3nt: TGTGCCATCAGTGTAGTTGGCGGGACCGACAATGAGCAGTTCTTC
CDR3aa: CAISVVGGTDNEQFF
v_gene: TRBV10-3
j_gene: TRBJ2-1
abundance: -
d_gene: -

CDR3nt: TGTGCCAGCACCCCCCGTGGCGGTACCTACGAGCAGTACTTC
CDR3aa: CASTPRGGTYEQYF
v_gene: TRBV28
j_gene: TRBJ2-7
abundance: -
d_gene: -

CDR3nt: TGCGCCAGCAGTGCCGGGGGCACTGAAGCTTTCTTT
CDR3aa: CASSAGGTEAFF
v_gene: TRBV10-1
j_gene: TRBJ1-1
abundance: -
d_gene: -

CDR3nt: TGCGCCAGCAGTGGTACGGGAGGTGTTGAGACCCAGTACTTC
CDR3aa: CASSGTGGVETQYF
v_gene: TRBV5-1
j_gene: TRBJ2-5
abundance: -
d_gene: TRBD2

CDR3nt: TGTGCCAGCAGTGAACGGGACAGGAACTACGAGCAGTACTTC
CDR3aa: CASSERDRNYEQYF
v_gene: TRBV6-1
j_gene: TRBJ2-7
abundance: -
d_gene: TRBD1

CDR3nt: TGCGCCAGCAGCCTTGCGCCCGGGACACAAACCGGGGAGCTGTTTTTT
CDR3aa: CASSLAPGTQTGELFF
v_gene: TRBV5-1
j_gene: TRBJ2-2
abundance: once
d_gene: -

CDR3nt: TGTGCCAGCAGCGTATGGGACAGTAGCAATCAGCCCCAGCATTTT
CDR3aa: CASSVWDSSNQPQHF
v_gene: TRBV9
j_gene: TRBJ1-5
abundance: -
d_gene: TRBD1

CDR3nt: TGTGCCATACGGGAGACAGATACGCAGTATTTT
CDR3aa: CAIRETDTQYF
v_gene: TRBV10-3
j_gene: TRBJ2-3
abundance: few
d_gene: -